This record covers a single T cell receptor (beta chain). No antigen is known for it. TCRdb re-derived calls from the reads in MiXCR, one entry per CDR3 protein. The table shows some 350,000 distinct CDR3 sequences, with 25% to 35% occurring only once. This sample stems from a study of T cell repertoires in cytomegalovirus infection. Study-wide background: The public TCR beta signatures pointed to both CMV infection and matching HLA type.

Unmatched junction bases numbered 9, after V lost 3 bases and J lost 5 bases. There are 15 residues in the CDR3. Looked up from germline, CDR1 is SGHRS and CDR2 is YFSETQ. Notes on the study in general: Clonotypes of TCR beta that were HLA-C-restricted and CMV-specific dominated the ex vivo response.

The source was cultured PBMCs, collected from culture after CMV antigen stimulation. The rearrangement joins TRBV5-1 to TRBJ2-3; 7 positions agree with TRBD2. The receptor was isolated from a human donor in good health (CMV status not recorded). Some clones in this sample may be carry-over from other donors' samples. The CDR3, as DNA: TGCGCCAGCAGCTCCCTGAGCGGGATCGGAGATACGCAGTATTTT. Amino acids: CASSSLSGIGDTQYF. The full variable domain, rest sourced from reference TRBV5-1 and TRBJ2-3, is KAGVTQTPRYLIKTRGQQVTLSCSPISGHRSVSWYQQTPGQGLQFLFEYFSETQRNKGNFPGRFSGRQFSNSRSEMNVSTLELGDSALYLCASSSLSGIGDTQYFGPGTRLTVL.